This TCR beta chain was retrieved from a study of T cell responses to AZD1222 COVID-19 vaccine. Trimming removed 0 bases at V and 4 bases at J, with 18 bases between. This CDR3 contains 17 residues. CDR1 SGHRS and CDR2 YFSETQ come from the germline V gene. Libraries were prepared by immunoSEQ multiplex PCR; TCRdb keeps only in-frame clonotypes and omits some of them. The sample contains over 150,000 clones, around nine tenths of which appear only once. The study's findings and limits: The donors showed a predominance of white British ancestry and of females, with possible underestimation of clonal diversity. Dominant at 160-218 and 743-854, vaccine-associated CD4 TCRs also spanned spike. An increase in Spike-specific TCR breadth and depth was observed after two AZD1222 doses. Only after the peak T cell response were repertoires sampled.

With respect to this clone: Its antigen is currently unknown.

The J gene is TRBJ2-3, the V gene TRBV5-1; a possible D gene is TRBD2 (6 bases). Sequencing used peripheral blood, obtained on day 0 of AZD1222 vaccination. The sequence was obtained from an adult in good health. CDR3 region: CASSLVLSGGGADTQYF. The CDR3 region has the DNA TGCGCCAGCAGCTTGGTCCTCTCCGGGGGTGGAGCAGATACGCAGTATTTT.